The entry that follows covers one TCR beta chain sequence. Its antigen is as yet unknown. There are 13 residues in the CDR3. Germline lookup yields CDR1 LNHDA and CDR2 SQIVND (reference sequence). Trimming stripped 4 bases from V and 2 bases from J, with 3 bases between. RNA transcripts yielded amplified TCR beta CDR3 regions. An initial round of RT-PCR targeting the TCR CDR3 relied on the HTBI primer set. Using its own MiXCR run on the multiplex PCR reads, TCRdb lists one record per CDR3 protein. The table includes about 300,000 distinct CDR3 sequences, around 25% detected once. The sample originates from a study of T cells in Graves' hyperthyroidism and ophthalmopathy. Study conclusions and caveats: A median about 7 months before onset, the model predicted ophthalmopathy.

This TCR came from a man in his forties with Graves' hyperthyroidism that later progressed to Graves' ophthalmopathy. V gene TRBV19 combines with J gene TRBJ1-6, with D hard to call. Sequencing input: blood. This CDR3 is CASSSTYNSPLHF. DNA for the CDR3: TGTGCCAGTAGTAGCACCTATAATTCACCCCTCCACTTT.